Here is one TCR beta chain with its context. Its antigen is undetermined. Expressed TCRB transcripts were sequenced because the entire RNA isolate underwent reverse transcription. Samples of naive, central memory and regulatory T cells yielded a mean of about 3.57 million reads. Sequencing used immunoSEQ multiplex PCR; TCRdb keeps in-frame clones, though not all of them. The repertoire has 600,000 to 700,000 clones, around 12% of them found once; the top ten carry around 0.12%. The V segment lost 4 bases and the J segment 7 bases; nucleotides outside the gene matches: 19. The CDR3 contains 17 residues. From germline, CDR1 is SEHNR and CDR2 FQNEAQ (reference sequence). The record originates from a study of beta chain features in type 1 diabetes. As for the study in general: No patient-donor differences in age, gender, total cells or subset yield. Points from the study as a whole: There was a moderate but significant shortening of TCRB CDR3s in all four CD4+ subsets of Type 1 diabetes patients.

Sorted CD4+ subsets: naive, central memory, regulatory, stem cell-like memory (CD45RO/CCR7/CD25/CD127/CD95/CD27 panel). The chain is built from TRBV7-9 and TRBJ2-7; 7 bases are a match to TRBD2. This clonotype originated in a young man with type 1 diabetes. The source material was naive CD4+ T cells from blood. CDR3 nucleotide sequence: TGTGCCAGCAGCTCCCCATCCGGGCTAGCGGCTCGAGGGGAGCAGTACTTC. Amino acid sequence: CASSSPSGLAARGEQYF.